Listed here is a single TCR beta chain. Its antigen is not identified. The data were obtained in a study of PD-L1 blockade in urothelial cancer. Whole-study results and caveats: Durable-benefit cases showed more tumor-associated blood clone expansion at 3 weeks.

The repertoire was sequenced with immunoSEQ multiplex PCR; TCRdb's copy has only in-frame clones and lacks some. This sample has 65,000 to 80,000 clones; approximately 80% occur once, and the top ten carry approximately 5%. Trimming at V came to 5 bases and at J to 9 bases, leaving 6 bases not matched to a gene. This CDR3 has 15 residues. Germline V lookup: CDR1 LNHDA, CDR2 SQIVND (reference sequence). Each patient gave between 1 and 8 samples, pretreatment and on-treatment. The clonotype was recovered from a man between 65 and 80 years old with urothelial cancer. The sample here was PBMCs, taken around atezolizumab (anti-PD-L1) treatment. V is TRBV19 and J is TRBJ2-1; 14 bases map to TRBD2. CDR3 DNA: TGTGCCAGTAGTGGGGGACTAGCGGGAGTAGGTGAGCAGTTCTTC. Translated, it gives CASSGGLAGVGEQFF.